This TCR beta chain was profiled in a study of beta chain features in type 1 diabetes. The investigators reverse transcribed all of the isolated RNA, so they sequenced expressed TCRB transcripts. TCRdb's copy holds only in-frame clones and misses some; the assay was immunoSEQ multiplex PCR. The sample carries tens of thousands of clones, around three fifths recorded once. The germline V gene encodes CDR1 KGHSH and CDR2 LQKENI. This CDR3 is built from 14 residues. J gave up 5 bases and V 6 bases, and 8 bases lay outside the gene matches. As concerns this clone: Its antigen is unknown.

Notes on the study in general: Patients with Type 1 diabetes showed moderately but significantly shorter TCRB CDR3s in all four CD4+ subsets.

This chain joins TRBV18 and TRBJ2-7; 9 nucleotides match TRBD2. What was sequenced was Tregs from blood. The TCR sequence derives from a woman between 25 and 40 years old with type 1 diabetes. CDR3 coding DNA: TGTGCCAGCTCCCCCCTAGCGGGAAAAAACGAGCAGTACTTC. Its translation: CASSPLAGKNEQYF.